The clone carrying this T cell receptor (beta chain) was seen many times. This record comes from a study of prognosis after radiotherapy for stage I lung cancer. Across the whole study: As radiotherapy, SBRT was administered in 3 to 5 fractions with a biologically effective dose of at least 100 Gy.

With V trimmed by 2 bases and J by 2 bases, 5 bases remained unmatched. The CDR3 runs to 18 residues. The V gene's germline CDR1 is LGHDT and CDR2 YNNKEL (reference sequence). By two-round multiplex PCR, the TCR beta CDR3 was amplified from genomic DNA. For every TRBV and TRBJ gene, a specific primer was used in first-round PCR. TCRdb re-analysed the multiplex PCR reads in MiXCR, keeping a single row per CDR3 protein. This repertoire shows fewer than 25,000 distinct CDR3 sequences, around 46% found once; its top ten account for less than 40%. There were around 6 milliliters of peripheral blood drawn at each of two time points.

The material was PBMCs, obtained before or after stereotactic body radiation therapy (not recorded which). The clonotype originates from a donor over 45 with non-small cell lung cancer. This chain links TRBV3-1 with TRBJ2-1; 14 nucleotides match TRBD2. CDR3 bases: TGTGCCAGCAGCCAATTGACTAGCGGGGGGGTCCCCTACAATGAGCAGTTCTTC. It is translated as CASSQLTSGGVPYNEQFF.